Shown below are 29 T cell receptor beta chains from a single sample sequenced in a study of technical replicates of blood from a few donors (dated by TCRdb to 2016 to 2017). Library preparation was by the immunoSEQ multiplex PCR assay. TCRdb took this table from immuneACCESS and kept in-frame rearrangements with V and J called. Such tables lack part of the clones; where checked against another copy, unresolved V genes explain under half of the gap, and the rest is unexplained. This sample holds about 69,000 clones; around nine tenths were observed only once. 3.5% to 5% of the sample comes from the top ten. The sequencing input was PBMCs. The receptor source for this set is a human donor in good health. Some clones in this sample may be carry-over from other donors' samples.

The chain employs TRBV6-1 and TRBJ1-2; TRBD1 agrees at 7 bases. V lost 6 bases, J lost 1 base, and 8 bases stayed unmatched. CDR1 and CDR2 from the germline V gene are MNHNS and SASEGT. The CDR3 totals 15 residues. CDR3 amino acids: CASRGGQDLNYGYTF. For the CDR3, the DNA is TGTGCCAGCAGAGGAGGACAGGACCTTAACTATGGCTACACCTTC.

The V and J genes are TRBV27 and TRBJ2-2; TRBD1 is a possible D gene (5 bases). The CDR3 is 15 amino acids. Trimming cost V 7 bases and J 4 bases, with 16 bases left between them. Germline CDR1 and CDR2: MNHEY and SMNVEV (reference sequence). The CDR3, as DNA: TGTGCCAGCACCAGGGAAAGGTTGAGCACCGGGGAGCTGTTTTTT. It yields the protein CASTRERLSTGELFF.

The J gene is TRBJ1-1, the V gene TRBV5-1, with 7 bases that match TRBD1. The CDR3 length is 15 residues. V trimming: 3 bases; J trimming: 0 bases; junction bases outside the gene matches: 5. Germline lookup yields CDR1 SGHRS and CDR2 YFSETQ. CDR3 region: CASSSQGGLNTEAFF. The CDR3 DNA sequence: TGCGCCAGCAGCTCCCAAGGGGGCCTGAACACTGAAGCTTTCTTT.

The chain uses TRBV9 and TRBJ1-1, with no clear D. The V gene lost 3 bases and the J gene lost 6 bases, with 15 bases spanning the gap. Germline CDR1 and CDR2: SGDLS and YYNGEE. This CDR3 spans 14 amino acids. The CDR3 DNA reads TGTGCCAGCAGCGGCGCGGCGACCAGCGCTGAAGCTTTCTTT. Protein sequence: CASSGAATSAEAFF.

CDR3 amino acids: CASSPPSFTDTQYF. CDR3 coding DNA: TGTGCCAGCTCACCACCTAGCTTCACAGATACGCAGTATTTT. This rearrangement joins TRBV18 to TRBJ2-3; D is undetermined. V was pared by 0 bases and J by 2 bases, with 6 bases between. This CDR3 has 14 amino acids. The germline V gene has CDR1 KGHSH and CDR2 LQKENI.

The rearrangement joins TRBV6-1 to TRBJ2-7; maybe TRBD2 (6 bases). V was clipped by 2 bases and J by 6 bases, with 11 bases between them. Germline loops: CDR1 MNHNS, CDR2 SASEGT. CDR3 size: 13 residues. Here the CDR3 DNA reads TGTGCCAGCAGTGAATGGGGACTTCTCGAGCAGTACTTC. Its translation: CASSEWGLLEQYF.

The genes are TRBV27 and TRBJ1-5; D not certain. Trimming took off 3 bases at V and 5 bases at J, with 14 bases between the two ends. Germline CDR1 reads MNHEY; CDR2 reads SMNVEV (reference sequence). This CDR3 has 15 amino acids. The CDR3 sequence: CASSLVGRDDQPQHF. The CDR3 DNA reads as TGTGCCAGCAGTTTGGTCGGGAGAGACGATCAGCCCCAGCATTTT.

This rearrangement joins TRBV2 to TRBJ2-2; D gene uncertain. There are 13 residues in the CDR3. In germline, CDR1 is SNHLY, CDR2 FYNNEI. V was trimmed by 5 bases and J by 0 bases, leaving 4 bases between them. This CDR3 reads CASSYSNTGELFF. The CDR3 nucleotides read TGTGCCAGCAGTTATTCGAACACCGGGGAGCTGTTTTTT.

The rearrangement uses TRBV30 and TRBJ2-7, with a weak D call TRBD1 (6 bases). CDR3 size: 12 residues. Deletions cut 2 bases from V and 3 bases from J, with 8 bases between. In germline, CDR1 is GTSNPN, CDR2 SVGIG (reference sequence). CDR3 DNA sequence: TGTGCCTGGAGTAAAGGGGGCTACGAGCAGTACTTC. Its protein is CAWSKGGYEQYF.

The chain links TRBV5-4 to TRBJ2-7; D may be TRBD1 (5 bases). The V gene's germline CDR1 is SGHNT and CDR2 YYREEE (reference sequence). Trimming shortened V by 4 bases and J by 1 base, and 9 bases separated the two germline ends. This CDR3 spans 13 amino acids. CDR3 in amino acids: CASSRDRSYEQYF. DNA of the CDR3: TGTGCCAGCAGCCGTGACAGATCCTACGAGCAGTACTTC.

About this clone itself: Germline is not matched at one junction end, which may reflect a read error. This chain links TRBV7-9 with TRBJ2-2, with 14 nucleotides matching TRBD2. The germline V gene has CDR1 SEHNR and CDR2 FQNEAQ (reference sequence). The CDR3 loop spans 19 amino acids. The CDR3 region is CAGSSQAGTSGSATGELFF. CDR3 DNA sequence: TGTGCCGGCAGCTCACAGGCCGGGACTAGCGGGAGCGCTACCGGGGAGCTGTTTTTT.

The chain employs TRBV9 and TRBJ2-5; 8 nucleotides agree with TRBD1. Germline V gene sequence: CDR1 SGDLS, CDR2 YYNGEE. The V segment lost 2 bases and the J segment 2 bases; nucleotides outside the gene matches: 5. The CDR3 is 15 amino acids. CDR3 protein: CASSVQGASQETQYF. The CDR3 DNA reads as TGTGCCAGCAGCGTCCAGGGGGCATCTCAAGAGACCCAGTACTTC.

This clone was detected only once. The chain is built from TRBV4-1 and TRBJ1-4; D gene unclear. V was pared by 5 bases and J by 4 bases, with 11 bases between. CDR1 is MGHRA and CDR2 is YSYEKL in the germline V gene. The CDR3 runs to 14 residues. The CDR3 loop is CASSSGVLNEKLFF. CDR3 sequence (DNA): TGCGCCAGCAGCTCCGGGGTACTTAATGAAAAACTGTTTTTT.

The rearrangement uses TRBV9 and TRBJ2-7; 7 positions match TRBD1. Germline loops: CDR1 SGDLS, CDR2 YYNGEE. This CDR3 contains 13 residues. V shed 4 bases and J 3 bases; nucleotides not matched to a gene: 4. CDR3 region: CASSLGQNYEQYF. CDR3 nucleotides: TGTGCCAGCAGCTTGGGACAGAACTACGAGCAGTACTTC. The variable domain in full, completed from reference TRBV9 and TRBJ2-7, reads DSGVTQTPKHLITATGQRVTLRCSPRSGDLSVYWYQQSLDQGLQFLIQYYNGEERAKGNILERFSAQQFPDLHSELNLSSLELGDSALYFCASSLGQNYEQYFGPGTRLTVT.

The chain uses TRBV18 and TRBJ2-7, with TRBD2 as a possible D gene (6 bases). Between the trimmed V and J ends, which lost 6 bases and 6 bases, there was a span of 18 bases. The germline V gene encodes CDR1 KGHSH and CDR2 LQKENI. The CDR3 has 14 amino acids. CDR3 nucleotides: TGTGCCAGCTCGGATGTGAGCCGGGGAGGCGAGCAGTACTTC. Its protein is CASSDVSRGGEQYF.

The rearrangement joins TRBV5-1 to TRBJ1-2; the match to TRBD1 covers 8 bases. With 4 bases clipped from V and 1 base from J, the junction kept 9 bases outside the gene matches. This CDR3 contains 16 residues. In germline, CDR1 is SGHRS, CDR2 YFSETQ. CDR3: CASSVGDRTINYGYTF. In DNA form, the CDR3 reads TGCGCCAGCAGCGTTGGGGACAGGACCATTAACTATGGCTACACCTTC.

J is TRBJ2-7 and V is TRBV6-4; the match to TRBD1 covers 11 bases. CDR1 is MRHNA and CDR2 is SNTAGT in the germline V gene. Trimming took 1 base from V and 3 from J; bases not matched to a gene: 11. The length of the CDR3 is 18 residues. The CDR3 bases are TGTGCCAGCAGTGACTTCGGACAGGGGGCGAAGCCGAACTACGAGCAGTACTTC. This translates into CASSDFGQGAKPNYEQYF.

The chain joins TRBV30 to TRBJ1-2, with 8 bases lining up with TRBD1. The ends lost 5 bases at V and 1 base at J; junction bases unmatched: 3. CDR3 length equals 13 residues. Germline assignment: CDR1 GTSNPN and CDR2 SVGIG (reference sequence). This CDR3 reads CAWGGQGNYGYTF. For the CDR3, the DNA is TGTGCCTGGGGAGGACAGGGTAACTATGGCTACACCTTC.

This chain joins TRBV6-6 and TRBJ2-7, with D perhaps TRBD2 (6 bases). The V end lost 0 bases, the J end lost 6 bases, and 15 bases lay between the germline ends. Germline-derived CDR1 and CDR2 are MNHNY and SVGAGI (reference sequence). The CDR3 is made up of 15 amino acids. Written as DNA, the CDR3 is TGTGCCAGCAGTTACTCGCGGCCGACCGGGAGCGAGCAGTACTTC. This gives the protein CASSYSRPTGSEQYF.

The chain carries TRBV9 and TRBJ2-3; D call uncertain. V lost 2 bases, J lost 4 bases, and 8 bases lay in between. CDR3 length equals 13 residues. Germline assignment: CDR1 SGDLS and CDR2 YYNGEE. The CDR3 sequence: CASSVVEADTQYF. CDR3 in DNA: TGTGCCAGCAGCGTGGTAGAGGCAGATACGCAGTATTTT.

This chain uses TRBV27 with TRBJ2-5; 9 nucleotides line up with TRBD2. With 3 bases clipped from V and 1 base from J, the junction kept 6 bases outside the gene matches. CDR1 is MNHEY and CDR2 is SMNVEV in the germline V gene (reference sequence). This CDR3 region has 16 residues. The CDR3 sequence: CASSLFPGLAQETQYF. CDR3 nucleotide sequence: TGTGCCAGCAGTTTGTTCCCGGGACTAGCCCAAGAGACCCAGTACTTC.

The chain is built from TRBV6-5 and TRBJ1-1; 8 bases agree with TRBD1. The germline V gene encodes CDR1 MNHEY and CDR2 SVGAGI. V dropped 7 bases and J dropped 4; count of bases not matched to a gene: 5. The CDR3 runs 13 residues. The CDR3 DNA follows: TGTGCCAGCACAAACAGGGGGGGCACTGAAGCTTTCTTT. This codes for CASTNRGGTEAFF.

The rearrangement joins TRBV6-6 to TRBJ1-5; D not certain. The CDR3 is 13 amino acids. Germline V CDR1 and CDR2: MNHNY, SVGAGI (reference sequence). V dropped 10 bases and J dropped 3 bases, with 13 bases sitting between them. DNA for the CDR3: TGTGCCACCCTATTATCTTCCAATCAGCCCCAGCATTTT. Protein product: CATLLSSNQPQHF.

The chain joins TRBV10-3 to TRBJ2-2, with a tentative D call TRBD2 (6 bases). Germline-derived CDR1 and CDR2 are ENHRY and SYGVKD. The CDR3 totals 16 residues. The V end lost 4 bases, the J end lost 0 bases, and 12 bases lay between the germline ends. The DNA of the CDR3 is TGTGCCATCAGTGTACGGGGCGGGACGAACACCGGGGAGCTGTTTTTT. Its protein is CAISVRGGTNTGELFF.

The CDR3 reads CASSSGGRNEQYF. The CDR3 nucleotides read TGTGCCAGCAGCTCCGGGGGGAGGAACGAGCAGTACTTC. The rearrangement links TRBV5-4 to TRBJ2-7; 7 bases agree with TRBD2. The V gene's germline CDR1 is SGHNT and CDR2 YYREEE (reference sequence). The CDR3 totals 13 residues. The trim removed 3 bases at V and 5 bases at J, leaving 5 bases unmatched.

This clone has just a few counts. The chain combines TRBV19 with TRBJ1-2, with 7 bases fitting TRBD1. The ends lost 6 bases at V and 4 bases at J; junction bases unmatched: 2. Germline V gives CDR1 LNHDA, CDR2 SQIVND (reference sequence). This CDR3 spans 12 amino acids. CDR3 in DNA: TGTGCCAGTAGCCCAGGGGGCTATGGCTACACCTTC. Residues: CASSPGGYGYTF.

Here the CDR3 reads CAWSGDRGQPQHF. The DNA of the CDR3 is TGTGCCTGGAGTGGGGACAGGGGGCAGCCCCAGCATTTT. J is TRBJ1-5 and V is TRBV30; 11 positions match TRBD1. The J segment lost 7 bases and the V segment lost 1 base, leaving 0 bases of the junction unmatched. The germline V gene encodes CDR1 GTSNPN and CDR2 SVGIG (reference sequence). CDR3 size: 13 residues.

The chain joins TRBV11-2 to TRBJ1-1, with 9 bases matching TRBD1. Germline assignment: CDR1 SGHAT and CDR2 FQNNGV. The CDR3 covers 16 residues. After removal of 5 bases from V and 1 base from J, the junction contained 8 bases not matched to a gene. DNA for the CDR3: TGTGCCAGCAGCACCCTGACAGGGGGGCCGAACACTGAAGCTTTCTTT. Amino acid sequence: CASSTLTGGPNTEAFF.

The chain has TRBV6-6 and TRBJ2-7, with 10 bases matching TRBD2. The CDR3 is made up of 15 amino acids. CDR1 is MNHNY, CDR2 SVGAGI, per germline (reference sequence). With V trimmed by 6 bases and J by 3 bases, 8 bases remained unmatched. The CDR3 sequence is CASRHTSGNFYEQYF. For the CDR3, the DNA is TGTGCCAGCAGACATACTAGCGGGAATTTCTACGAGCAGTACTTC.